The rows below give T cell receptor beta chains drawn from one sample of a study of T cells after somatic rescue of genetic block. Sequencing used immunoSEQ multiplex PCR; TCRdb keeps in-frame clones, though not all of them. The sample lists about 70,000 clones; roughly 94% were seen once. The sample consisted of peripheral blood mononuclear cells (PBMCs). Every receptor here comes from a man aged 35-49 years. Both conserved end residues are part of each CDR3. Fields, in order: V gene, J gene, D gene, clone size, CDR3 DNA, CDR3 protein. The D gene is left open where the match is weak. Part of the rows lack a size; the others show once, few, many or a class for expanded clones.

V: TRBV18
J: TRBJ2-7
D: NA
size: NA
DNA: TGTGCCAGCTCATCATACACCTACGAGCAGTACTTC
CDR3: CASSSYTYEQYF

V: TRBV10-3
J: TRBJ2-3
D: TRBD2
size: NA
DNA: TGTGCCATCGGAGAGGGACTAGGAACTAGCACAGATACGCAGTATTTT
CDR3: CAIGEGLGTSTDTQYF

V: TRBV6-1
J: TRBJ2-3
D: TRBD2
size: NA
DNA: TGTGCCATCAGGACTAGCGGCGCAGATACGCAGTATTTT
CDR3: CAIRTSGADTQYF

V: TRBV27
J: TRBJ1-2
D: TRBD1
size: NA
DNA: TGTGCCAGCAGTTTTACAGGGGGGCTCTATGGCTACACCTTC
CDR3: CASSFTGGLYGYTF

V: TRBV4-1
J: TRBJ2-1
D: NA
size: NA
DNA: TGCGCCAGCAGCCAAGACTCTAGATGGGTTAAGTACAATGAGCAGTTCTTC
CDR3: CASSQDSRWVKYNEQFF

V: TRBV9
J: TRBJ1-4
D: TRBD1
size: NA
DNA: TGTGCCAGCAGCGTCCCGGACAGGGGAAATAATGAAAAACTGTTTTTT
CDR3: CASSVPDRGNNEKLFF

V: TRBV6-5
J: TRBJ2-7
D: NA
size: NA
DNA: TGTGCCAGCAGTTACGAGTTCCGGTTCTACGAGCAGTACTTC
CDR3: CASSYEFRFYEQYF

V: TRBV19
J: TRBJ1-1
D: NA
size: NA
DNA: TGTGCCAGTAGTATTGCCCCGAACACTGAAGCTTTCTTT
CDR3: CASSIAPNTEAFF

V: TRBV6-1
J: TRBJ1-6
D: NA
size: NA
DNA: TGTGCCAGCAGTGAAGGGGTGACGGGGAATTCACCCCTCCACTTT
CDR3: CASSEGVTGNSPLHF

V: TRBV7-9
J: TRBJ2-7
D: NA
size: NA
DNA: TGTGCCAGCAGCTTGGTCGGACCCTACGAGCAGTACTTC
CDR3: CASSLVGPYEQYF

V: TRBV2
J: TRBJ1-6
D: NA
size: NA
DNA: TGTGCCAGTAGGGACTGGACTAATTCACCCCTCCACTTT
CDR3: CASRDWTNSPLHF

V: TRBV11-3
J: TRBJ2-1
D: NA
size: NA
DNA: TGTGCCAGCAGCCCCGCGGAGGGGCGGCGGGGCTACAATGAGCAGTTCTTC
CDR3: CASSPAEGRRGYNEQFF

V: TRBV10-2
J: TRBJ1-5
D: TRBD1
size: NA
DNA: TGCGCCAGCAGCGGACAGGGGTATAGCAATCAGCCCCAGCATTTT
CDR3: CASSGQGYSNQPQHF

V: TRBV6-1
J: TRBJ1-5
D: TRBD1
size: NA
DNA: TGTGCCAGCAGTCCTACAGGGGATAGCAATCAGCCCCAGCATTTT
CDR3: CASSPTGDSNQPQHF

V: TRBV7-8
J: TRBJ2-3
D: TRBD2
size: NA
DNA: TGTGCCAGCGGTCCTTTAGCGGGGGGGCGGGATACGCAGTATTTT
CDR3: CASGPLAGGRDTQYF

V: TRBV15
J: TRBJ2-3
D: NA
size: once
DNA: TGTGCCACCAGCAGACGAAGGGCAGATACGCAGTATTTT
CDR3: CATSRRRADTQYF

V: TRBV18
J: TRBJ2-1
D: TRBD2
size: NA
DNA: TGTGCCAGCTCACCGGGACTAGGGTTTATAGAGCAGTTCTTC
CDR3: CASSPGLGFIEQFF

V: TRBV6-6
J: TRBJ1-5
D: NA
size: NA
DNA: TGTGCCAGCAGTTACGTCAGGGGCAATCAGCCCCAGCATTTT
CDR3: CASSYVRGNQPQHF

V: TRBV4-1
J: TRBJ2-4
D: NA
size: NA
DNA: TGCGCCAGCAGCCAAGATAGGGGCAGGCCAAACATTCAGTACTTC
CDR3: CASSQDRGRPNIQYF

V: TRBV11-2
J: TRBJ2-3
D: NA
size: NA
DNA: TGTGCCAGCAGACGGACTGCGGATACGCAGTATTTT
CDR3: CASRRTADTQYF

V: TRBV6-5
J: TRBJ2-7
D: NA
size: NA
DNA: TGTGCCAGCAGTTACTTTACAGCAAGCTCCTACGAGCAGTACTTC
CDR3: CASSYFTASSYEQYF

V: TRBV2
J: TRBJ2-5
D: TRBD2
size: NA
DNA: TGTGCCAGCACTAAAGCGGGGGGGCCTTGGACCCAGTACTTC
CDR3: CASTKAGGPWTQYF

V: TRBV11-2
J: TRBJ2-3
D: NA
size: NA
DNA: TGTGCCAGCAGCTTCGAGACAGATACGCAGTATTTT
CDR3: CASSFETDTQYF

V: TRBV5-1
J: TRBJ2-1
D: NA
size: once
DNA: TGCGCCAGCAGCTTGTACGGGAATGAGCAGTTCTTC
CDR3: CASSLYGNEQFF

V: TRBV19
J: TRBJ2-5
D: NA
size: NA
DNA: TGTGCCAGTAGTATAGGCTTCAGACCCATACAAGAGACCCAGTACTTC
CDR3: CASSIGFRPIQETQYF

V: TRBV6-1
J: TRBJ2-2
D: TRBD1
size: NA
DNA: TGTGCCAGCAGTCATCCTGCAGGGGGCACCGGGGAGCTGTTTTTT
CDR3: CASSHPAGGTGELFF

V: TRBV19
J: TRBJ2-1
D: TRBD1
size: NA
DNA: TGTGCCAGTAGTATGGGGGGACAGGGAGGTCCGTTCTTC
CDR3: CASSMGGQGGPFF

V: TRBV29-1
J: TRBJ1-6
D: NA
size: NA
DNA: TGCAGCGTCCAGAGGGGGAATAATTCACCCCTCCACTTT
CDR3: CSVQRGNNSPLHF

V: TRBV5-6
J: TRBJ2-7
D: NA
size: NA
DNA: TGTGCCAGCAGTCTGACCGGGTTGACCTACGAGCAGTACTTC
CDR3: CASSLTGLTYEQYF

V: TRBV28
J: TRBJ2-1
D: TRBD2
size: NA
DNA: TGTGCCAGCAGTACGGGACTAGCGGGAGTGGGGTTCTACAATGAGCAGTTCTTC
CDR3: CASSTGLAGVGFYNEQFF

V: TRBV7-9
J: TRBJ2-1
D: TRBD1
size: once
DNA: TGTGCCAGCAGTTACACAGGGGGCAATGAGCAGTTCTTC
CDR3: CASSYTGGNEQFF

V: TRBV6-5
J: TRBJ1-1
D: NA
size: NA
DNA: TGTGCCAGCAGGACCGGGACTTATAACACTGAAGCTTTCTTT
CDR3: CASRTGTYNTEAFF

V: TRBV5-8
J: TRBJ1-2
D: TRBD1
size: NA
DNA: TGTGCCAGCAGCTTAGATATCACAGGGGAGTATGGCTACACCTTC
CDR3: CASSLDITGEYGYTF

V: TRBV18
J: TRBJ1-4
D: TRBD1
size: NA
DNA: TGTGCCAGCTCAAAAGAACAGGGGGTTGGAGAAAAACTGTTTTTT
CDR3: CASSKEQGVGEKLFF

V: TRBV27
J: TRBJ2-5
D: NA
size: NA
DNA: TGTGCCAGCAGCGATAGCTTTGTGGAGACCCAGTACTTC
CDR3: CASSDSFVETQYF

V: TRBV7-8
J: TRBJ2-1
D: NA
size: NA
DNA: TGTGCCAGCAGCTTAAGCAATGAGCAGTTCTTC
CDR3: CASSLSNEQFF

V: TRBV9
J: TRBJ2-1
D: TRBD1
size: NA
DNA: TGTGCCAGCAGCGTCACCACGGGACAGGGGGACAATGAGCAGTTCTTC
CDR3: CASSVTTGQGDNEQFF

V: TRBV15
J: TRBJ2-3
D: NA
size: NA
DNA: TGTGCCACCAGCAGCCTACGGGGGCGGGCGCCTATTTTT
CDR3: CATSSLRGRAPIF

V: TRBV21-1
J: TRBJ2-5
D: NA
size: NA
DNA: TGTGCCAGCAGCGGACGAACGGGGGGGCCCTTTGAGACCCAGTACTTC
CDR3: CASSGRTGGPFETQYF

V: TRBV4-1
J: TRBJ1-1
D: NA
size: NA
DNA: TGCGCCAGCAGCCGGGAGCGGTTTATGAACACTGAAGCTTTCTTT
CDR3: CASSRERFMNTEAFF

V: TRBV5-1
J: TRBJ1-1
D: NA
size: NA
DNA: TGCGCCAGCAGCTTGGTACGGGGTACTGAAGCTTTCTTT
CDR3: CASSLVRGTEAFF

V: TRBV19
J: TRBJ1-5
D: NA
size: NA
DNA: TGTGCCAGTAGTCCCAGGGTATTAGGTCAGCCCCAGCATTTT
CDR3: CASSPRVLGQPQHF

V: TRBV7-3
J: TRBJ1-1
D: NA
size: few
DNA: TGTGCCAGCAGCAGGGACTCGGGGACTGAAGCTTTCTTT
CDR3: CASSRDSGTEAFF

V: TRBV9
J: TRBJ2-2
D: NA
size: NA
DNA: TGTGCCAGCAGCGGCCCCTCGTCCGGGGAGCTGTTTTTT
CDR3: CASSGPSSGELFF

V: TRBV7-6
J: TRBJ2-5
D: TRBD2
size: NA
DNA: TGTGCCAGCAGCTTCGGGGGGAGGGGACTAGCGGGAGTTCGGCAAGAGACCCAGTACTTC
CDR3: CASSFGGRGLAGVRQETQYF

V: TRBV4-1
J: TRBJ2-3
D: TRBD2
size: NA
DNA: TGCGCCAGCAGCCGGACTAGCGGGGGGGTGACAGATACGCAGTATTTT
CDR3: CASSRTSGGVTDTQYF

V: TRBV6-1
J: TRBJ2-2
D: NA
size: NA
DNA: TGTGCCAGCAGTTCGAACACCGGGGAGCTGTTTTTT
CDR3: CASSSNTGELFF

V: TRBV19
J: TRBJ2-7
D: NA
size: NA
DNA: TGTGCCAGTAGTATATACGGGCCAGCCTCCTCCTACGAGCAGTACTTC
CDR3: CASSIYGPASSYEQYF

V: TRBV5-1
J: TRBJ2-3
D: NA
size: NA
DNA: TGCGCCAGCAGCTTGGTCTATCATAGCCTCACAGATACGCAGTATTTT
CDR3: CASSLVYHSLTDTQYF

V: TRBV6-1
J: TRBJ2-1
D: NA
size: NA
DNA: TGTGCCAGCAGTGAAGGGACTACCTACAATGAGCAGTTCTTC
CDR3: CASSEGTTYNEQFF

V: TRBV7-8
J: TRBJ2-7
D: NA
size: NA
DNA: TGTGCCAGCAGCTTAGATCTTAGGACAGTACCCTACGAGCAGTACTTC
CDR3: CASSLDLRTVPYEQYF

V: TRBV6-5
J: TRBJ2-3
D: NA
size: once
DNA: TGTGCCAGCAGTCGGTCTAGCACAGATACGCAGTATTTT
CDR3: CASSRSSTDTQYF

V: TRBV9
J: TRBJ1-5
D: NA
size: NA
DNA: TGTGCCGGCCGGTTTGGGGCTCCTAGCAATCAGCCCCAGCATTTT
CDR3: CAGRFGAPSNQPQHF

V: TRBV21-1
J: TRBJ1-1
D: NA
size: NA
DNA: TGTGCCAGCAGCAAAGCGCTTTGGGCAGCAAAGAACACTGAAGCTTTCTTT
CDR3: CASSKALWAAKNTEAFF

V: TRBV6-5
J: TRBJ1-1
D: NA
size: NA
DNA: TGTGCCAGCAGTTACTCGACACTTAAGAACACTGAAGCTTTCTTT
CDR3: CASSYSTLKNTEAFF